A selection of T cell receptor beta chains follows, all from one sample in a study of T cell responses to AZD1222 COVID-19 vaccine. Libraries were prepared by immunoSEQ multiplex PCR; TCRdb keeps only in-frame clonotypes and omits some of them. The profile shows some 120,000 clones, roughly nine tenths of them singletons. Sequenced here: peripheral blood, sampled on day 0 of AZD1222 vaccination. These receptors were taken from an adult in good health. Each CDR3 is given with its conserved first and last residue. A D gene is named only where the DNA matches it firmly. Clone size is not always given. Where it is, it says once, few, many or a class for expanded clones.

clone_size	v_call	j_call	d_call	cdr3_length	cdr3_aa	cdr3_nt
NA	TRBV5-1	TRBJ1-1	TRBD1	14	CASRRPGTDTEAFF	TGCGCCAGCAGACGCCCCGGGACAGACACTGAAGCTTTCTTT
NA	TRBV7-2	TRBJ1-1	NA	13	CASSPQKNTEAFF	TGTGCCAGCAGCCCCCAGAAGAACACTGAAGCTTTCTTT
NA	TRBV30	TRBJ1-1	NA	14	CAWNTFGGITEAFF	TGTGCCTGGAATACCTTCGGGGGAATAACTGAAGCTTTCTTT
NA	TRBV27	TRBJ1-3	NA	15	CASSSRRDSGNTIYF	TGTGCCAGCAGTTCGAGGCGCGACTCTGGAAACACCATATATTTT
NA	TRBV29-1	TRBJ2-5	TRBD2	14	CSVAPGVTGGTQYF	TGCAGCGTGGCCCCCGGAGTCACGGGGGGGACCCAGTACTTC
NA	TRBV7-9	TRBJ2-7	NA	15	CASSLGGGETYEQYF	TGTGCCAGCAGCTTAGGAGGGGGGGAGACCTACGAGCAGTACTTC
NA	TRBV7-9	TRBJ2-3	TRBD2	15	CASSPGLAAADTQYF	TGTGCCAGCAGCCCGGGACTAGCAGCAGCAGATACGCAGTATTTT
NA	TRBV12-5	TRBJ2-7	TRBD2	14	CASGERGGGYEQYF	TGTGCTAGTGGGGAGCGGGGGGGCGGCTACGAGCAGTACTTC
NA	TRBV27	TRBJ2-7	TRBD1	14	CASSAPGQSYEQYF	TGTGCCAGCAGTGCCCCGGGACAGTCCTACGAGCAGTACTTC
NA	TRBV2	TRBJ1-2	NA	14	CASSEALGWNGYTF	TGTGCCAGCAGTGAAGCGCTGGGGTGGAATGGCTACACCTTC
NA	TRBV12-3/TRBV12-4	TRBJ2-7	NA	12	CASSYRVDEQYF	TGTGCCAGCAGTTACAGGGTAGACGAGCAGTACTTC
NA	TRBV4-1	TRBJ2-3	TRBD2	19	CASSQVVTTSGGGTDTQYF	TGCGCCAGCAGCCAAGTCGTCACTACTAGCGGGGGTGGAACAGATACGCAGTATTTT
NA	TRBV5-4	TRBJ1-2	TRBD1	16	CASSRPEDRVRNGYTF	TGTGCCAGCAGCCGCCCAGAGGACAGGGTCAGAAATGGCTACACCTTC
NA	TRBV10-2	TRBJ2-5	NA	13	CASRVQGAETQYF	TGCGCCAGCAGAGTACAGGGAGCAGAGACCCAGTACTTC
NA	TRBV15	TRBJ2-5	NA	14	CATSRDRSEETQYF	TGTGCCACCAGCAGAGATCGTTCAGAAGAGACCCAGTACTTC
NA	TRBV7-2	TRBJ2-4	NA	17	CASSPSPGVLAKNIQYF	TGTGCCAGCAGCCCGAGTCCAGGGGTTTTAGCCAAAAACATTCAGTACTTC
NA	TRBV6-2/TRBV6-3	TRBJ2-1	NA	13	CASSYSRLNEQFF	TGTGCCAGCAGTTACTCGAGATTGAATGAGCAGTTCTTC
NA	TRBV5-4	TRBJ2-2	NA	13	CASSWYFTGELFF	TGTGCCAGCAGCTGGTACTTCACCGGGGAGCTGTTTTTT
NA	TRBV19	TRBJ2-7	NA	13	CASSTSTGLEQYF	TGTGCCAGTAGTACTTCCACAGGGCTGGAGCAGTACTTC
NA	TRBV21-1	TRBJ1-3	NA	18	CASTRAGEGRRSGNTIYF	TGTGCCAGCACCAGGGCAGGAGAGGGGCGGAGGTCTGGAAACACCATATATTTT
few	TRBV6-2/TRBV6-3	TRBJ1-2	NA	13	CASSYQGLYGYTF	TGTGCCAGCAGTTACCAGGGTCTCTATGGCTACACCTTC
once	TRBV7-2	TRBJ2-7	TRBD2	16	CASSLGIRGLAAEQYF	TGTGCCAGCAGCTTGGGGATACGGGGACTAGCAGCCGAGCAGTACTTC
NA	TRBV6-6	TRBJ2-2	TRBD1	16	CASSYPTFQGAGELFF	TGTGCCAGCAGTTACCCTACATTTCAGGGGGCCGGGGAGCTGTTTTTT
NA	TRBV2	TRBJ1-6	TRBD1	15	CASRAGTGLNSPLHF	TGTGCCAGCAGGGCCGGGACAGGGTTGAATTCACCCCTCCACTTT
NA	TRBV9	TRBJ2-2	NA	15	CASSVAPGATGELFF	TGTGCCAGCAGCGTCGCACCCGGGGCCACCGGGGAGCTGTTTTTT
once	TRBV5-4	TRBJ1-2	NA	15	CASSLAPQGNYGYTF	TGTGCCAGCAGCTTGGCACCACAGGGAAACTATGGCTACACCTTC
NA	TRBV4-1	TRBJ1-4	NA	16	CASSQDEGQRGEKLFF	TGCGCCAGCAGCCAAGATGAGGGGCAGAGGGGTGAAAAACTGTTTTTT
NA	TRBV7-3	TRBJ2-2	NA	13	CASRKGGTGELFF	TGTGCCAGCAGAAAAGGGGGAACCGGGGAGCTGTTTTTT
NA	TRBV11-2	TRBJ2-4	NA	14	CASSLTDTGNIQYF	TGTGCCAGCAGCTTAACGGACACCGGAAACATTCAGTACTTC
NA	TRBV29-1	TRBJ2-3	TRBD1	14	CSVPTTGGEDTQYF	TGCAGCGTCCCAACTACAGGGGGCGAAGATACGCAGTATTTT
NA	TRBV3-1/TRBV3-2	TRBJ2-3	TRBD2	16	CASSRGLAGSTDTQYF	TGTGCCAGCAGCCGGGGACTAGCGGGTTCCACAGATACGCAGTATTTT
NA	TRBV7-3	TRBJ2-2	NA	15	CASSPTYTGTGELFF	TGTGCCAGCAGCCCGACTTATACGGGGACCGGGGAGCTGTTTTTT
NA	TRBV5-1	TRBJ2-5	NA	17	CASSLGLLTTYQETQYF	TGCGCCAGCAGCTTGGGTCTTCTAACAACGTACCAAGAGACCCAGTACTTC
NA	TRBV28	TRBJ1-2	NA	12	CATLRGGVGYTF	TGTGCCACCCTTCGGGGGGGCGTAGGCTACACCTTC
NA	TRBV7-9	TRBJ1-1	NA	15	CASSLGSFGQQEAFF	TGTGCCAGCAGCTTAGGTAGCTTCGGGCAGCAAGAAGCTTTCTTT
NA	TRBV5-4	TRBJ1-2	NA	12	CASSLQGRGYTF	TGTGCCAGCAGCCTACAGGGTCGGGGCTACACCTTC
NA	TRBV4-2	TRBJ2-7	NA	15	CASSLRTNPSYEQYF	TGTGCCAGCAGCTTACGGACGAACCCCTCCTACGAGCAGTACTTC
NA	TRBV7-2	TRBJ2-5	NA	14	CASSFSLAPGTQYF	TGTGCCAGCAGCTTTTCTCTAGCCCCGGGGACCCAGTACTTC
NA	TRBV4-1	TRBJ2-7	NA	13	CASSQDPTYEQYF	TGCGCCAGCAGCCAAGACCCAACCTACGAGCAGTACTTC
NA	TRBV5-4	TRBJ2-3	TRBD2	19	CASSLAGVAGGRNTDTQYF	TGTGCCAGCAGCTTGGCCGGGGTAGCGGGGGGCAGGAACACAGATACGCAGTATTTT